The 4 T cell receptor beta chains given below trace back to one sample, sequenced in a study of control samples from healthy donors and cancer patients. Produced via immunoSEQ multiplex PCR; TCRdb's table is partial and in-frame only. The sample lists 65,000 to 80,000 clones; approximately 91% were seen once. The sample comprised PBMCs. The source is a woman aged 50 to 60 with colorectal cancer.

With regard to this clone: Because the CDR3's place on the DNA is in doubt, the DNA is left out and the CDR3 is given as listed by TCRdb. The chain employs TRBV6-2 or TRBV6-3 and TRBJ2-2. The CDR3 length is 13 residues, termini included. Germline-derived CDR1 and CDR2 are MNHEY and SVGEGT. This CDR3 reads CASSSGRAGELFF.

V gene TRBV7-2 combines with J gene TRBJ2-1, with 10 bases matching TRBD2. Trimming at V came to 2 bases and at J to 5 bases, leaving 6 bases not matched to a gene. The germline V gene encodes CDR1 SGHTA and CDR2 FQGNSA. CDR3 size: 16 residues. The CDR3 sequence is CASSLRWTSGNNEQFF. The DNA for the CDR3 is TGTGCCAGCAGCTTACGTTGGACTAGCGGAAACAATGAGCAGTTCTTC.

V usage is TRBV27 and J usage is TRBJ2-3; 7 bases align to TRBD1. Trimming at V came to 4 bases and at J to 2 bases, leaving 12 bases not matched to a gene. CDR3 length: 17 amino acids. Germline V CDR1 and CDR2: MNHEY, SMNVEV (reference sequence). The CDR3 DNA reads TGTGCCAGCAGTTCGACGCCGGGACAGACACTCACAGATACGCAGTATTTT. Translating it yields CASSSTPGQTLTDTQYF.

This chain joins TRBV2 and TRBJ2-2; 7 bases fit TRBD1. The trim removed 4 bases at V and 6 bases at J, leaving 2 bases unmatched. Germline lookup yields CDR1 SNHLY and CDR2 FYNNEI. CDR3 length: 13 amino acids. CDR3 DNA: TGTGCCAGCAGTGTACAGGGGTCCGGGGAGCTGTTTTTT. This translates into CASSVQGSGELFF.